The 3 T cell receptor beta chains reported below all come from one sample, sequenced in a study of T cells in Graves' hyperthyroidism and ophthalmopathy. Amplification of TCR beta CDR3 regions used RNA as the template. TCR CDR3 regions were first amplified by RT-PCR with HTBI primers. A single record per CDR3 protein comes from TCRdb applying MiXCR to the multiplex PCR reads. The table includes hundreds of thousands of distinct CDR3 sequences, approximately 16% detected once. Sequenced material: blood. These receptors were collected from a woman aged 18-29 years with Graves' hyperthyroidism.

The chain joins TRBV28 to TRBJ2-2, with D tentatively TRBD2 (6 bases). The germline V gene has CDR1 MDHEN and CDR2 SYDVKM. The V end was cut by 7 bases, the J end by 8 bases, with 11 bases between. CDR3 length: 12 amino acids. CDR3 nucleotide sequence: TGTGCCAGCACCCTCCGGGGGGGGGAGCTGTTTTTT. Its translation: CASTLRGGELFF.

Worth noting for this clonotype: This could be a read error, since a much larger clone is one nucleotide away. The rearrangement links TRBV6-4 to TRBJ1-1, with D possibly TRBD1 on 6 matching bases. This CDR3 is built from 12 residues. CDR1 and CDR2 from the germline V gene are MRHNA and SNTAGT. The CDR3 region is CASSQGSTGAFF. In DNA, the CDR3 is TGTGCCAGCAGTCAGGGGAGCACTGGAGCTTTCTTT.

The chain recombines TRBV6-2 or TRBV6-3 with TRBJ1-2; 8 positions agree with TRBD1. From germline, CDR1 is MNHEY and CDR2 SVGEGT. The V gene end was trimmed by 5 bases and the J gene end by 8 bases; junction bases not matched to a gene: 13. The CDR3 has 15 amino acids. The CDR3 sequence: CASSDVFQGAVGYTF. The CDR3 nucleotides read TGTGCCAGCAGTGACGTTTTTCAGGGGGCGGTGGGCTACACCTTC.